One sample yielded the 14 T cell receptor beta chains listed below, sequenced in a study of shared clonotypes between healthy human individuals. Assay: immunoSEQ multiplex PCR; the TCRdb copy retains only in-frame clones and omits some. This sample has millions of clones, with about 95% found just once. CD45RO-negative, CCR7-positively selected cells formed the naive CD8 fraction, excluding terminally differentiated effector memory CD45RA+ cells. The source material was naive CD8+ T cells sorted from blood. The source is a man aged 18 to 30 in good health.

The J gene is TRBJ2-5, the V gene TRBV11-2, with unresolved D. V lost 2 bases and J lost 4, with 14 bases in between. Germline values: CDR1 SGHAT, CDR2 FQNNGV. This CDR3 is 15 amino acids long. The CDR3 nucleotides read TGTGCCAGCAGCTTATCGGCCAGCCCGGGAGAGACCCAGTACTTC. Residues: CASSLSASPGETQYF.

The chain joins TRBV6-6 to TRBJ1-5; D call uncertain. CDR3 length: 15 residues. V lost 7 bases to trimming and J lost 2 bases, with 15 bases between them. In germline, CDR1 is MNHNY, CDR2 SVGAGI (reference sequence). In DNA, the CDR3 is TGTGCCAGCATTGGGGTCGTGTTCGGCAATCAGCCCCAGCATTTT. Its protein product is CASIGVVFGNQPQHF.

The chain employs TRBV30 and TRBJ2-7, with D possibly called TRBD1 or TRBD2 (7 bases each). The ends were cut back, 5 bases at V and 4 bases at J, with 15 bases in the middle. This CDR3 region has 13 residues. CDR1 is GTSNPN, CDR2 SVGIG, per germline (reference sequence). CDR3 nucleotide sequence: TGTGCCTGGTCCCAGGGGGGGAATTACGAGCAGTACTTC. Its protein product is CAWSQGGNYEQYF.

This clone was observed once. The chain links TRBV10-2 to TRBJ2-7; 8 nucleotides agree with TRBD2. Germline-derived CDR1 and CDR2 are WSHSY and SAAADI. The CDR3 runs 13 residues. With 7 bases clipped from V and 7 bases from J, the junction kept 9 bases outside the gene matches. CDR3 DNA: TGCGCCAGCACTAGCGGGCCCAAGGGGGAGCAGTACTTC. Protein sequence: CASTSGPKGEQYF.

The chain recombines TRBV7-9 with TRBJ1-2; 8 bases agree with TRBD1. CDR3 length: 16 amino acids. The J segment lost 7 bases and the V segment lost 5 bases, leaving 15 bases of the junction unmatched. Germline V gene data show CDR1 as SEHNR and CDR2 as FQNEAQ (reference sequence). CDR3 amino acids: CASSDETGAGYLGYTF. For the CDR3, the DNA is TGTGCCAGCAGCGACGAGACAGGGGCAGGCTATCTTGGCTACACCTTC.

The V and J genes are TRBV12-5 and TRBJ2-7, with 7 bases that match TRBD2. This CDR3 is 15 amino acids long. V lost 5 bases to trimming and J lost 2 bases; unmatched junction nucleotides: 9. CDR1 and CDR2 (germline): LGHNT, FRNRAP. For the CDR3, the DNA is TGTGCTAGTGGTGTCCCGGGACTACTAACCTACGAGCAGTACTTC. This gives the protein CASGVPGLLTYEQYF.

The V gene is TRBV2, the J gene TRBJ2-1; 10 bases agree with TRBD2. Germline lookup yields CDR1 SNHLY and CDR2 FYNNEI. The CDR3 is 17 residues long. After removal of 0 bases from V and 5 bases from J, the junction contained 7 bases not matched to a gene. As DNA, the CDR3 is TGTGCCAGCAGTGAAGCGCTAGGACTAGCGGATCACAATGAGCAGTTCTTC. Protein: CASSEALGLADHNEQFF.

The rearrangement joins TRBV7-2 to TRBJ2-7; TRBD2 matches 10 bases. Germline V gene sequence: CDR1 SGHTA, CDR2 FQGNSA. The CDR3 totals 17 residues. V was clipped by 2 bases and J by 3 bases; unmatched bases: 10. The CDR3: CASSLFGLAEEFYEQYF. The CDR3 DNA reads TGTGCCAGCAGCTTATTTGGACTAGCGGAAGAATTCTACGAGCAGTACTTC.

The chain joins TRBV7-9 to TRBJ2-5; TRBD2 agrees at 10 bases. Germline V lookup: CDR1 SEHNR, CDR2 FQNEAQ (reference sequence). The junction had 11 bases not matched to a gene; V was cut back by 3 bases and J by 1 base. This CDR3 is built from 18 residues. The DNA for the CDR3 is TGTGCCAGCAGCTTCGAAGCGGGGGGGCTTTCGAGCCAAGAGACCCAGTACTTC. Translated: CASSFEAGGLSSQETQYF.

A single count supports this clone. The rearrangement joins TRBV15 to TRBJ2-2, with a weak D call TRBD1 (6 bases). There are 17 residues in the CDR3. Trimming cost V 4 bases and J 6 bases, with 21 bases left between them. Germline CDR1 is LNHNV and CDR2 is YYDKDF (reference sequence). The CDR3 spells CATSTTQGVRRPGELFF. CDR3 bases: TGTGCCACCAGCACCACACAGGGAGTTAGACGTCCCGGGGAGCTGTTTTTT.

The CDR3 here is CASSFRDRVISEQYF. For the CDR3, the DNA is TGTGCCAGCAGCTTCCGGGACAGGGTAATCTCCGAGCAGTACTTC. V and J are TRBV14 and TRBJ2-7; 9 bases are a match to TRBD1. The CDR3 spans 15 residues. The V segment lost 5 bases and the J segment 6 bases; nucleotides outside the gene matches: 11. Germline V lookup: CDR1 SGHDN, CDR2 FVKESK.

With regard to this clone: The same CDR3 can be traced to other DNA sequences in this sample. The chain carries TRBV19 and TRBJ2-1, with 9 bases lining up with TRBD2. The CDR3 contains 15 residues. Trimming cost V 6 bases and J 0 bases; bases outside gene matches: 3. Germline V gene data show CDR1 as LNHDA and CDR2 as SQIVND (reference sequence). This CDR3 is CASSLAGSSYNEQFF. As DNA, the CDR3 is TGTGCCAGTAGCCTAGCGGGGAGCTCCTACAATGAGCAGTTCTTC. The full variable domain, completed using reference TRBV19 and TRBJ2-1, is DGGITQSPKYLFRKEGQNVTLSCEQNLNHDAMYWYRQDPGQGLRLIYYSQIVNDFQKGDIAEGYSVSREKKESFPLTVTSAQKNPTAFYLCASSLAGSSYNEQFFGPGTRLTVL.

Here the CDR3 DNA reads TGCGCCAGCAGCCAAGGCCACAGGGAACTAGCCGGATCCTACGAGCAGTACTTC. Amino acid sequence: CASSQGHRELAGSYEQYF. This sequence joins TRBV4-3 and TRBJ2-7; D is tentatively TRBD1 or TRBD2 (6 bases each). Germline lookup yields CDR1 LGHNA and CDR2 YSLEER. CDR3 length equals 18 residues. Trimming removed 1 base from V and 1 base from J, with 20 bases in between.

The rearrangement joins TRBV28 to TRBJ1-5; possible D gene TRBD1, 5 bases. The CDR3 runs to 15 residues. V was trimmed by 3 bases and J by 7 bases, leaving 16 bases between them. Germline assignment: CDR1 MDHEN and CDR2 SYDVKM. The CDR3 here is CASSLGQLIRQPQHF. The CDR3 coding sequence is TGTGCCAGCAGTTTGGGGCAGCTAATCCGGCAGCCCCAGCATTTT. Full variable domain (missing parts from reference TRBV28 and TRBJ1-5): DVKVTQSSRYLVKRTGEKVFLECVQDMDHENMFWYRQDPGLGLRLIYFSYDVKMKEKGDIPEGYSVSREKKERFSLILESASTNQTSMYLCASSLGQLIRQPQHFGDGTRLSIL.